The rows below give T cell receptor beta chains drawn from one sample of a study of Graves' ophthalmopathy and Graves' hyperthyroidism. Each CDR3 protein is one row after TCRdb ran MiXCR on the multiplex PCR reads. The table shows about 480,000 distinct CDR3 sequences, with about 15% occurring only once. The sample was blood. The receptors were gathered from a woman aged 25-40 years with Graves' ophthalmopathy. CDR3s include the opening cysteine and the closing phenylalanine or tryptophan. The D gene is left open where the match is weak. Not all rows give a size; the values are once, few, many and, for expanded clones, a class.

clone_size j_call d_call v_call cdr3_aa cdr3_nt
many TRBJ2-7 . TRBV9 CASSLTQYGGYEQYF TGTGCCAGCAGCCTAACTCAGTATGGAGGCTACGAGCAGTACTTC
many TRBJ2-5 TRBD2 TRBV20-1 CSATLLAGDETQYF TGCAGTGCTACACTTCTAGCGGGAGATGAGACCCAGTACTTC
many TRBJ1-1 . TRBV5-6 CASSSKTGISEAFF TGTGCCAGCAGCTCGAAGACAGGTATTAGTGAAGCTTTCTTT
many TRBJ2-7 . TRBV12-3/TRBV12-4 CASSFHRDHEQYF TGTGCCAGCAGTTTCCACAGGGACCACGAGCAGTACTTC
. TRBJ2-7 . TRBV6-4 CASSDGGAREQYF TGTGCCAGCAGTGACGGGGGGGCCCGTGAGCAGTACTTC
many TRBJ1-2 . TRBV6-1 CASSGQSYGYTF TGTGCCAGCAGTGGACAGTCCTATGGCTACACCTTC
. TRBJ1-6 . TRBV12-3/TRBV12-4 CASSPGGLGPNSPLHF TGTGCCAGCAGCCCCGGGGGTCTGGGACCTAATTCACCCCTCCACTTT
once TRBJ2-5 . TRBV6-5 CASSYQAPWETQYF TGTGCCAGCAGTTACCAGGCCCCTTGGGAGACCCAGTACTTC
many TRBJ2-2 . TRBV29-1 CSVDTNTGELFF TGCAGCGTTGACACGAACACCGGGGAGCTGTTTTTT
few TRBJ2-2 TRBD2 TRBV11-2 CASSFTSGANTGELFF TGTGCCAGCAGCTTTACTAGCGGGGCGAACACCGGGGAGCTGTTTTTT
. TRBJ2-6 . TRBV6-1 CASSPLQGTGANVLTF TGTGCCAGCAGCCCGTTACAGGGAACTGGGGCCAACGTCCTGACTTTC
many TRBJ2-6 TRBD1 TRBV19 CASTPGRLTGVSSGANVLTF TGTGCCAGTACCCCGGGCAGGTTAACAGGGGTTAGCTCTGGGGCCAACGTCCTGACTTTC
. TRBJ2-7 . TRBV9 CASSPSGRGGEQYF TGTGCCAGCAGCCCCTCAGGTCGAGGCGGGGAGCAGTACTTC
few TRBJ1-5 . TRBV20-1 CSAREARQGNQPQHF TGCAGTGCTAGAGAGGCCCGACAGGGCAATCAGCCCCAGCATTTT
many TRBJ2-7 . TRBV28 CASSSHGRSAAGVQYF TGTGCCAGCAGTTCCCATGGGAGATCGGCGGCGGGTGTGCAGTACTTC
. TRBJ1-1 . TRBV30 CAWRTYMNTEAFF TGTGCCTGGAGGACCTATATGAACACTGAAGCTTTCTTT
few TRBJ1-1 . TRBV5-1 CASSSSQNTEAFF TGCGCCAGCAGCTCCAGCCAGAACACTGAAGCTTTCTTT
. TRBJ2-4 . TRBV27 CASSPTMTGTNIKYF TGTGCCAGCAGCCCCACTATGACTGGAACAAACATTAAGTACTTC
many TRBJ1-1 TRBD1 TRBV5-1 CASSFGDRGAEAFF TGCGCCAGCAGCTTTGGGGACAGGGGGGCTGAAGCTTTCTTT
many TRBJ1-1 . TRBV30 CAWMRALNTEAFF TGTGCCTGGATGAGAGCCCTGAACACTGAAGCTTTCTTT
many TRBJ2-2 TRBD1 TRBV6-1 CASAKQGTTGELFF TGTGCCAGCGCAAAACAGGGGACCACCGGGGAGCTGTTTTTT
many TRBJ2-2 . TRBV2 CASRYLANGELFF TGTGCCAGCAGGTATCTAGCGAACGGGGAGCTGTTTTTT
many TRBJ2-7 . TRBV12-3/TRBV12-4 CASRRTAYEQYF TGTGCCAGCAGAAGGACAGCCTACGAGCAGTACTTC
many TRBJ1-1 . TRBV27 CATQGDLHTEAFF TGTGCCACACAAGGAGATTTGCACACTGAAGCTTTCTTT
many TRBJ2-6 . TRBV5-1 CASSLGGRTISGANVLTF TGCGCCAGCAGCTTGGGGGGACGGACAATCTCTGGGGCCAACGTCCTGACTTTC
. TRBJ1-5 . TRBV6-5 CASSYGEDQPQHF TGTGCCAGCAGCTACGGGGAGGACCAGCCCCAGCATTTT
many TRBJ1-6 . TRBV6-1 CASSESGGYNSPLHF TGTGCCAGCAGTGAATCTGGGGGCTATAATTCACCCCTCCACTTT
many TRBJ2-7 . TRBV29-1 CSVETRPGYEQYF TGCAGCGTTGAGACCCGGCCCGGCTACGAGCAGTACTTC
many TRBJ1-1 . TRBV27 CASSLLRAQGTEAFF TGTGCCAGCAGTTTGTTAAGGGCCCAGGGCACTGAAGCTTTCTTT
. TRBJ2-4 . TRBV28 CASSLSFRSGARDKNIQYF TGTGCCAGCAGTTTGAGTTTCAGGTCCGGGGCGAGGGACAAAAACATTCAGTACTTC
many TRBJ2-5 TRBD2 TRBV6-1 CASRKLAGGVQETQYF TGTGCCAGCAGGAAACTAGCGGGGGGTGTCCAAGAGACCCAGTACTTC
few TRBJ1-5 TRBD1 TRBV12-3/TRBV12-4 CASSRRQGVNQPQHF TGTGCCAGCAGTCGGCGACAGGGTGTCAATCAGCCCCAGCATTTT
many TRBJ2-7 . TRBV6-1 CASGSSLALEQYF TGTGCCAGCGGATCCTCACTAGCTCTCGAGCAGTACTTC
few TRBJ2-5 TRBD2 TRBV18 CASSPLGPGGPGETQYF TGTGCCAGCTCACCGCTTGGCCCGGGAGGGCCGGGGGAGACCCAGTACTTC
few TRBJ1-1 . TRBV30 CAWNNHMNTEAFF TGTGCCTGGAATAACCATATGAACACTGAAGCTTTCTTT
. TRBJ1-2 . TRBV18 CASSLTGPLTYNYGYTF TGTGCCAGCTCTCTGACAGGACCCTTAACCTATAACTATGGCTACACCTTC
. TRBJ1-2 TRBD1 TRBV18 CASSLDRGYPYGYTF TGTGCCAGCTCACTCGACAGGGGGTACCCCTATGGCTACACCTTC